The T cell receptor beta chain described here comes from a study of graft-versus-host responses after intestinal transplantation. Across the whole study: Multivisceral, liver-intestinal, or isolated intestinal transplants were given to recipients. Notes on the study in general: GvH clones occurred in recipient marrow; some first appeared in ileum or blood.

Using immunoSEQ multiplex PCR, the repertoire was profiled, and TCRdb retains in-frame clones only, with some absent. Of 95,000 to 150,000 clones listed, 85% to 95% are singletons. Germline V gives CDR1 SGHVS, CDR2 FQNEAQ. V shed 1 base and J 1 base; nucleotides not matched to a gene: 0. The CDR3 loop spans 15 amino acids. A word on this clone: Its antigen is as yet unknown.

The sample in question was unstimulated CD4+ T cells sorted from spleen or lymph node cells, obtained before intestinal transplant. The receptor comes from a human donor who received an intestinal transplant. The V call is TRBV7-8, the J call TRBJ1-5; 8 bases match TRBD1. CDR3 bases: TGTGCCAGCAGCTTAGGGGACAGGAGCAATCAGCCCCAGCATTTT. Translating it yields CASSLGDRSNQPQHF.